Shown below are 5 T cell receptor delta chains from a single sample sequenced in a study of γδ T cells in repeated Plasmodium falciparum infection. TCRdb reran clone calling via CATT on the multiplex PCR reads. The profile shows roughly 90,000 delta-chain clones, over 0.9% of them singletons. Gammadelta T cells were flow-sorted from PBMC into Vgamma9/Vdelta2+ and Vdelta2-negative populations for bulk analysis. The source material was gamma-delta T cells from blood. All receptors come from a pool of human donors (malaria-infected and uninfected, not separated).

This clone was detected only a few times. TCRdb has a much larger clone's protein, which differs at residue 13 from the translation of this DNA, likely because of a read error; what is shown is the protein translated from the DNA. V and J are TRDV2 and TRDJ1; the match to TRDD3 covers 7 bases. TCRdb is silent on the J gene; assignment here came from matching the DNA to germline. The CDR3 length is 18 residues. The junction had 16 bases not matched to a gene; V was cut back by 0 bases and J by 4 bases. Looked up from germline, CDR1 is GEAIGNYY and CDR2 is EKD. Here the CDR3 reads CACDTVGTWGDGVDKLIF. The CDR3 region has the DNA TGTGCCTGTGACACCGTGGGTACCTGGGGGGACGGGGTCGATAAACTCATCTTT.

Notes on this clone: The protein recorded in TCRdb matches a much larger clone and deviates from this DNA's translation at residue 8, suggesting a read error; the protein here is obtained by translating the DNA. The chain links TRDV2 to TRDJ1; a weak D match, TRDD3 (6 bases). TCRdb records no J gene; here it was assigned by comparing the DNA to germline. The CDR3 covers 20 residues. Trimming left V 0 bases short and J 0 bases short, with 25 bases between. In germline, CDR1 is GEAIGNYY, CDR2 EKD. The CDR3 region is CACDTVSWGSPFLYTDKLIF. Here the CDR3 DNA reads TGTGCCTGTGACACCGTGAGTTGGGGATCCCCCTTTCTCTACACCGATAAACTCATCTTT.

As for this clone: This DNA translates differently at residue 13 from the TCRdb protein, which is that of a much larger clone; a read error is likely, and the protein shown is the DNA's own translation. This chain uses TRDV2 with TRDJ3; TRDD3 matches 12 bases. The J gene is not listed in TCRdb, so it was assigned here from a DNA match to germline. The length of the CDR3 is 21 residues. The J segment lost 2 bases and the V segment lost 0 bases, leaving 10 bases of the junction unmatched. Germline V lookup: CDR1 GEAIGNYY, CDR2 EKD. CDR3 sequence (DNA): TGTGCCTGTGACACCGGGGGACTACTGGGGGATACTGCCTGGGACACCCGACAGATGTTTTTC. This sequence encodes CACDTGGLLGDTAWDTRQMFF.

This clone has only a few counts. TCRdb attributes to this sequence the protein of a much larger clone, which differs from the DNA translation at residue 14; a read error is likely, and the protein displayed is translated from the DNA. The CDR3 DNA is TGTGCCTGTGACACGCCTTGGAAGGTGGGGGATACGTACATCGATAAACTCATCTTT. It codes for CACDTPWKVGDTYIDKLIF. This chain links TRDV2 with TRDJ1; 11 nucleotides match TRDD3. No J gene was available from TCRdb, and it was assigned here by a germline match of the DNA. The V gene end was trimmed by 1 base and the J gene end by 4 bases; junction bases not matched to a gene: 16. Looked up from germline, CDR1 is GEAIGNYY and CDR2 is EKD. The CDR3 runs to 19 residues.

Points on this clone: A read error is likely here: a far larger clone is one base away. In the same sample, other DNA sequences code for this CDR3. The CDR3 sequence is CACDALGDTPSSWDTRQMFF. The CDR3 bases are TGTGCCTGTGACGCCCTGGGTGATACTCCCAGCTCCTGGGACACCCGACAGATGTTTTTC. The V gene is TRDV2, the J gene TRDJ3; a weak D match, TRDD3 (5 bases). TCRdb gives no J gene; it was assigned here by matching the DNA to germline. This CDR3 is built from 20 residues. Germline values: CDR1 GEAIGNYY, CDR2 EKD. Between the trimmed V and J ends, which lost 3 bases and 0 bases, there was a span of 20 bases.